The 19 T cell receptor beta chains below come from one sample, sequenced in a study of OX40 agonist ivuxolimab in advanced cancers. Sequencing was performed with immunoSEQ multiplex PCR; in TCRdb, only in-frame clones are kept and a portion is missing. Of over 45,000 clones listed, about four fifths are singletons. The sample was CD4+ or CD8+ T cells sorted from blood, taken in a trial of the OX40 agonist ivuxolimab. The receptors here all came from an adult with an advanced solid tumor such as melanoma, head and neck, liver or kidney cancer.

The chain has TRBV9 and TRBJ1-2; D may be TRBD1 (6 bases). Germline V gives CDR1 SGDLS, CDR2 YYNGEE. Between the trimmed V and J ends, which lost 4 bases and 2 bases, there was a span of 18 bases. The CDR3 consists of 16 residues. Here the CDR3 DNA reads TGTGCCAGCAGCTACAGTCCGGGGGGGCGCAACTATGGCTACACCTTC. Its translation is CASSYSPGGRNYGYTF.

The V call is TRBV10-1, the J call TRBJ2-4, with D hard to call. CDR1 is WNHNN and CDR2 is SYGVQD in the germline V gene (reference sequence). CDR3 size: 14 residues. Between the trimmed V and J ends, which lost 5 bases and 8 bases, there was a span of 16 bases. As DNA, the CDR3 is TGCGCCAGCAGTCCCGGTCATATTTCGGACATTCAGTACTTC. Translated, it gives CASSPGHISDIQYF.

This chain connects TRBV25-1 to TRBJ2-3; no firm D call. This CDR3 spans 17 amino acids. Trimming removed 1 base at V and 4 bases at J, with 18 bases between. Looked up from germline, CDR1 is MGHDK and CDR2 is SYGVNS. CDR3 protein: CASSESRTPPFADTQYF. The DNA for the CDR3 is TGTGCCAGCAGTGAATCGAGAACGCCGCCATTCGCAGATACGCAGTATTTT.

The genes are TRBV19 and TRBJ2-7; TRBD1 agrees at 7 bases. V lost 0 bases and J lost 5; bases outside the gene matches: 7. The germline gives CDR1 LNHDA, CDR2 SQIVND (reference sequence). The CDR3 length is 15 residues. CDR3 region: CASSIDGNRGDEQYF. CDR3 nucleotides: TGTGCCAGTAGTATAGATGGGAACAGGGGCGACGAGCAGTACTTC.

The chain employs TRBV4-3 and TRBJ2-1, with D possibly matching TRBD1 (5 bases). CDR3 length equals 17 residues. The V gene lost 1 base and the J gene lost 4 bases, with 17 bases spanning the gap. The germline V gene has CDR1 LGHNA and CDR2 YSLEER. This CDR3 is CASSQVLSRAGYNEQFF. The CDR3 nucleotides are TGCGCCAGCAGCCAAGTTCTTTCCAGGGCAGGGTACAATGAGCAGTTCTTC.

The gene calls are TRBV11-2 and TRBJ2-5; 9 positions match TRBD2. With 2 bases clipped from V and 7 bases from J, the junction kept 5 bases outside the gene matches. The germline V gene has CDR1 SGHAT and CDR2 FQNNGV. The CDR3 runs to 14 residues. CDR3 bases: TGTGCCAGCAGCTTAAGGACTAGCGTTATGACCCAGTACTTC. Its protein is CASSLRTSVMTQYF.

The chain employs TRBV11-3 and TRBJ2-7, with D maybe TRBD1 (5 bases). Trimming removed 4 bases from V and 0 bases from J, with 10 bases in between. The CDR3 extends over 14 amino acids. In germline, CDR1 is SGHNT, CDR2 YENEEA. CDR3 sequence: CASSYTGSSYEQYF. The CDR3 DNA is TGTGCCAGCAGCTACACAGGCAGCTCCTACGAGCAGTACTTC.

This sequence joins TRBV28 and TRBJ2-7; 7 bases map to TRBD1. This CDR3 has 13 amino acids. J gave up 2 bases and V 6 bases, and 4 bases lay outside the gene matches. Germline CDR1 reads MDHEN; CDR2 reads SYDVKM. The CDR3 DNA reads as TGTGCCAGCAGACCAACAGGGGCCTACGAGCAGTACTTC. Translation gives CASRPTGAYEQYF.

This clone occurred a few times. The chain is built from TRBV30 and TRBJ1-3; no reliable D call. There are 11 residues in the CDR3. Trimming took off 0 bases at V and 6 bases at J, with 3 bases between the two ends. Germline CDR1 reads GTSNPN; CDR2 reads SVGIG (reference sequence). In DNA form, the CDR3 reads TGTGCCTGGAGTGTACCAAACACCATATATTTT. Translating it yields CAWSVPNTIYF.

CDR3 DNA: TGCGCCAGCAGCCAATCCCAAGGACAGGGGGTCGAGCAGTACTTC. This translates into CASSQSQGQGVEQYF. The chain carries TRBV4-3 and TRBJ2-7; TRBD1 agrees at 10 bases. Per germline, CDR1 LGHNA and CDR2 YSLEER. The CDR3 runs to 15 residues. V was clipped by 2 bases and J by 6 bases; unmatched bases: 7.

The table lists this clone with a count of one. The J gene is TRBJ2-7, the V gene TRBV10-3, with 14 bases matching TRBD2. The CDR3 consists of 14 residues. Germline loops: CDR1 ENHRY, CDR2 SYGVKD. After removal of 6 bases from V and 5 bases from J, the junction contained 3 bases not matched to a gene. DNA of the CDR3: TGTGCCATCAGGGGGACTAGCGGGAGTGACGAGCAGTACTTC. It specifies CAIRGTSGSDEQYF.

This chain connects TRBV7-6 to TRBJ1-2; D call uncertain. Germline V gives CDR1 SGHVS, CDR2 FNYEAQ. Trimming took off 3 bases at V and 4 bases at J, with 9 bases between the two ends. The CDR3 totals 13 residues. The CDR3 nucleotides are TGTGCCAGCAGCTTTGCCGGGAGCTATGGCTACACCTTC. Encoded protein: CASSFAGSYGYTF.

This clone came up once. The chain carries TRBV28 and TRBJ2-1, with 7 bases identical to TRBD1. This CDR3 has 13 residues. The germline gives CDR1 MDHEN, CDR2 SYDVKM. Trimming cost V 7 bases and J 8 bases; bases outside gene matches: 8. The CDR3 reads CASKGGASDEQFF. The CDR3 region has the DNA TGTGCCAGCAAAGGGGGCGCCTCGGATGAGCAGTTCTTC.

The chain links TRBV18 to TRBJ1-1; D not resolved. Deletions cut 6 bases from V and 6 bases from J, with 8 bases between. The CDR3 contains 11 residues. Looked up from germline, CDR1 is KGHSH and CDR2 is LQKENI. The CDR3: CASSLGAEAFF. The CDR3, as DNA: TGTGCCAGCTCTTTGGGTGCTGAAGCTTTCTTT.

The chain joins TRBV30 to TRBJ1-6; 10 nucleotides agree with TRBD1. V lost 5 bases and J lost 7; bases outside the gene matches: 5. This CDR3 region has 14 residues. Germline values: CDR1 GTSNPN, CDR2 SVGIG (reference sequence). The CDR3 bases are TGTGCCTGGGACAGGGGGCGACGGAATTCACCCCTCCACTTT. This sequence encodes CAWDRGRRNSPLHF.

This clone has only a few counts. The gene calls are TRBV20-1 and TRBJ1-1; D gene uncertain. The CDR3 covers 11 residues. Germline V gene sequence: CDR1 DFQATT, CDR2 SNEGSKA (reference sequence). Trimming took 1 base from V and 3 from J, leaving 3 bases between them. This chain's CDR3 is CSARVDTEAFF. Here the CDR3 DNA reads TGCAGTGCTAGAGTGGACACTGAAGCTTTCTTT.

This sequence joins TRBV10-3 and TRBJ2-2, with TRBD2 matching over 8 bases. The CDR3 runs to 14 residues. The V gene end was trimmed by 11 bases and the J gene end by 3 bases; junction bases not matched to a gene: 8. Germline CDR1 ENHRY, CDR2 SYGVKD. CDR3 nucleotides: TGTGCCTCGCTGGGTAGCGGGGACACCGGGGAGCTGTTTTTT. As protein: CASLGSGDTGELFF.

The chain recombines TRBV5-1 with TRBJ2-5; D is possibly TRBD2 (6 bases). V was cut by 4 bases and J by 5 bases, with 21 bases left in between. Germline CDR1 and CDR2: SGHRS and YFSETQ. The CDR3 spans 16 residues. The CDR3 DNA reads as TGCGCCAGCAGCGTGGCGGCCGGAGGGAATGGGGAGACCCAGTACTTC. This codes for CASSVAAGGNGETQYF.

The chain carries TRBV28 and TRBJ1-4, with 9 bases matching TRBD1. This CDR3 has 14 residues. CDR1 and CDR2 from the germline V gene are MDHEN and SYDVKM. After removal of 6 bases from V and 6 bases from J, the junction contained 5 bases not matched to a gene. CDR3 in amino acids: CASSRTGDDEKLFF. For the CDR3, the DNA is TGTGCCAGCAGCAGGACAGGGGACGATGAAAAACTGTTTTTT.